The 12 T cell receptor beta chains reported below all come from one sample, sequenced in a study of blood T cell repertoires in COVID-19. Only in-frame clones appear in the TCRdb table, and some are missing; sequencing was by immunoSEQ multiplex PCR. The data show 100,000 to 150,000 clones, about 90% seen once. Sequencing was performed on peripheral blood. These receptor sequences come from a woman aged 60-70 years with acute or convalescent COVID-19.

To note about this clone: Other DNA sequences in the same sample also yield this CDR3. This rearrangement joins TRBV7-2 to TRBJ2-1, with 8 bases fitting TRBD2. The CDR3 is 15 amino acids. CDR1 is SGHTA, CDR2 FQGNSA, per germline. V gave up 3 bases and J gave up 0 bases; unmatched junction bases: 1. CDR3 DNA sequence: TGTGCCAGCAGCTTGAGCGGGAGCTCCTACAATGAGCAGTTCTTC. It encodes CASSLSGSSYNEQFF. Supplemented by reference TRBV7-2 and TRBJ2-1, the full variable domain reads GAGVSQSPSNKVTEKGKDVELRCDPISGHTALYWYRQSLGQGLEFLIYFQGNSAPDKSGLPSDRFSAERTGGSVSTLTIQRTQQEDSAVYLCASSLSGSSYNEQFFGPGTRLTVL.

The CDR3 DNA is TGCGCCAGCAGCATGGGACAGGGGGTAACTGAAGCTTTCTTT. Translation: CASSMGQGVTEAFF. The genes are TRBV5-1 and TRBJ1-1; 11 nucleotides align to TRBD1. The trim removed 4 bases at V and 5 bases at J, leaving 4 bases unmatched. The CDR3 extends over 14 amino acids. Germline loops: CDR1 SGHRS, CDR2 YFSETQ.

The chain is built from TRBV4-2 and TRBJ2-3; TRBD2 is a possible D gene (5 bases). V shed 0 bases and J shed 1 base, with 8 bases lying between them. This CDR3 is built from 15 residues. Germline V CDR1 and CDR2: LGHNA, YNFKEQ. The CDR3 loop is CASSQEVGGTDTQYF. CDR3 DNA sequence: TGTGCCAGCAGCCAAGAGGTCGGGGGCACAGATACGCAGTATTTT.

The chain links TRBV7-6 to TRBJ1-3; 7 bases are a match to TRBD1. Germline CDR1 reads SGHVS; CDR2 reads FNYEAQ. This CDR3 has 16 amino acids. V lost 8 bases and J lost 0; bases outside the gene matches: 10. In DNA form, the CDR3 reads TGTGCCAGCTCCCGGGGACAGCTAATCTCTGGAAACACCATATATTTT. Protein product: CASSRGQLISGNTIYF.

This clone appeared a single time. The V gene is TRBV27, the J gene TRBJ2-2, with TRBD2 as a possible D gene (5 bases). The V gene's germline CDR1 is MNHEY and CDR2 SMNVEV (reference sequence). This CDR3 comprises 15 residues. Trimming stripped 5 bases from V and 4 bases from J, with 14 bases between. This chain's CDR3 is CASSTSLRGTGELFF. DNA for the CDR3: TGTGCCAGCAGTACGTCCCTTCGGGGCACCGGGGAGCTGTTTTTT.

The chain combines TRBV24-1 with TRBJ2-1; weak D call: TRBD1 (6 bases). The V end lost 4 bases, the J end lost 4 bases, and 13 bases lay between the germline ends. Germline V CDR1 and CDR2: KGHDR, SFDVKD. This CDR3 has 15 residues. The CDR3 spells CATSDPTGFYNEQFF. The CDR3 nucleotides read TGTGCCACCAGTGACCCGACAGGTTTTTACAATGAGCAGTTCTTC.

The chain recombines TRBV6-5 with TRBJ2-2, with TRBD2 as a possible D gene (7 bases). The CDR3 extends over 15 amino acids. In germline, CDR1 is MNHEY, CDR2 SVGAGI. The germline V and J ends were trimmed by 6 bases and 3 bases, with 14 bases remaining between them. CDR3 sequence reads: CASSQAGQYTGELFF. The CDR3, as DNA: TGTGCCAGCAGCCAAGCGGGACAATACACCGGGGAGCTGTTTTTT.

This clone came up once. The rearrangement links TRBV6-5 to TRBJ1-2, with D perhaps TRBD1 (5 bases). V shed 8 bases and J shed 0 bases, with 16 bases lying between them. Germline V CDR1 and CDR2: MNHEY, SVGAGI. CDR3 size: 15 residues. The CDR3 sequence is CASVDSHTTNYGYTF. CDR3 coding DNA: TGTGCCAGCGTCGACAGCCATACTACTAACTATGGCTACACCTTC.

This clone has only a few counts. This chain connects TRBV5-5 to TRBJ2-1; D unresolved. Trimming took 0 bases from V and 14 from J, leaving 15 bases between them. Germline V gives CDR1 SGHKS, CDR2 YYEKEE (reference sequence). The CDR3 runs to 13 residues. CDR3 loop: CASSLVAAPSKFF. The CDR3 nucleotides read TGTGCCAGCAGCTTGGTTGCGGCCCCTTCTAAGTTCTTC.

The chain is built from TRBV6-1 and TRBJ2-2; TRBD2 agrees at 7 bases. The CDR3 sequence is 14 residues long. V shed 11 bases, J shed 0 bases, and the junction held 6 bases outside the gene matches. The V gene's germline CDR1 is MNHNS and CDR2 SASEGT. CDR3 nucleotides: TGTGCCTCCTCCCGGGGGGCGAACACCGGGGAGCTGTTTTTT. Translating gives CASSRGANTGELFF.

This rearrangement joins TRBV7-3 to TRBJ1-1, with unresolved D. The ends were cut back, 4 bases at V and 3 bases at J, with 9 bases in the middle. Germline V gene lookup returns CDR1 SGHTA and CDR2 FQGTGA. The CDR3 is 13 residues long. The CDR3 is CASSSDWYTEAFF. CDR3 bases: TGTGCCAGCAGCTCAGACTGGTACACTGAAGCTTTCTTT. The entire variable domain, with the rest obtained from reference TRBV7-3 and TRBJ1-1, is as follows: GAGVSQTPSNKVTEKGKYVELRCDPISGHTALYWYRQSLGQGPEFLIYFQGTGAADDSGLPNDRFFAVRPEGSVSTLKIQRTERGDSAVYLCASSSDWYTEAFFGQGTRLTVV.

V gene TRBV2 combines with J gene TRBJ1-3; 8 nucleotides match TRBD1. From germline, CDR1 is SNHLY and CDR2 FYNNEI. V trimming: 5 bases; J trimming: 1 base; junction bases outside the gene matches: 4. There are 15 residues in the CDR3. The CDR3 coding sequence is TGTGCCAGCAGTCTAGGACAGGGATCTGGAAACACCATATATTTT. Protein: CASSLGQGSGNTIYF.